These 31 T cell receptor beta chains came from one sample sequenced in a study of cytomegalovirus exposure and HLA in healthy donors (dated by TCRdb to the late 2010s). The library was made by the immunoSEQ multiplex PCR assay. The multiplex PCR relied on a mix of 60 forward primers for TCR Vbeta segments and 13 reverse primers for TCR Jbeta segments. This is the immuneACCESS table as TCRdb keeps it, with only in-frame sequences that have V and J called. A part of the clones is gone; compared with another copy, unresolved V genes explain less than half, and the rest is unexplained. In all, the sample holds about 150,000 clones, and over 75% of those were seen once. The top ten clonotypes cover around 5.4% of the sample. Sequenced: PBMCs. Every receptor here comes from a man younger than 40 in good health and CMV-seropositive.

This clone has only a few counts. The chain is built from TRBV6-1 and TRBJ2-3; TRBD1 matches 7 bases. The germline V gene has CDR1 MNHNS and CDR2 SASEGT. This CDR3 has 15 amino acids. J gave up 0 bases and V 6 bases, and 6 bases lay outside the gene matches. The CDR3 loop reads CASRRARGSTDTQYF. CDR3 sequence (DNA): TGTGCCAGCAGGCGGGCCAGGGGGAGCACAGATACGCAGTATTTT.

The rearrangement uses TRBV7-8 and TRBJ2-7; TRBD1 matches 7 bases. Germline lookup yields CDR1 SGHVS and CDR2 FQNEAQ. The ends lost 2 bases at V and 2 bases at J; junction bases unmatched: 3. The CDR3 spans 14 residues. CDR3 nucleotide sequence: TGTGCCAGCAGCTTAAGGGACAGCCCCTACGAGCAGTACTTC. Its translation is CASSLRDSPYEQYF.

The CDR3: CASSLAGVYNSPLHF. The CDR3 DNA reads as TGTGCCAGCAGCTTGGCGGGGGTCTATAATTCACCCCTCCACTTT. This sequence joins TRBV5-4 and TRBJ1-6; maybe TRBD1 (5 bases). Germline CDR1 reads SGHNT; CDR2 reads YYREEE (reference sequence). This CDR3 is 15 amino acids long. V shed 0 bases and J shed 3 bases, with 7 bases lying between them.

This clone was detected a few times. V is TRBV7-2 and J is TRBJ2-3; 9 bases match TRBD2. CDR1 and CDR2 (germline): SGHTA, FQGNSA. This CDR3 has 14 residues. Losses at the gene ends were 1 base for V and 8 bases for J; bases not matched to a gene: 4. The CDR3 nucleotides read TGTGCCAGCAGCTTAGGCGGGGGGGCCGGTACGCAGTATTTT. As protein: CASSLGGGAGTQYF.

This chain links TRBV18 with TRBJ1-2; TRBD1 might be the D (5 bases). The ends were cut back, 3 bases at V and 3 bases at J, with 14 bases in the middle. This CDR3 is built from 15 residues. Germline CDR1 is KGHSH and CDR2 is LQKENI. CDR3 sequence reads: CASSPATDPYYGYTF. The DNA of the CDR3 is TGTGCCAGCTCACCCGCGACAGACCCTTACTATGGCTACACCTTC. The full variable domain, its missing parts supplied by reference TRBV18 and TRBJ1-2, is NAGVMQNPRHLVRRRGQEARLRCSPMKGHSHVYWYRQLPEEGLKFMVYLQKENIIDESGMPKERFSAEFPKEGPSILRIQQVVRGDSAAYFCASSPATDPYYGYTFGSGTRLTVV.

The CDR3 nucleotides are TGTGCCAGCAGCTCACAGGGGGCAGGGGGTGAAAAACTGTTTTTT. Its protein product is CASSSQGAGGEKLFF. This chain connects TRBV7-9 to TRBJ1-4, with 9 bases identical to TRBD1. CDR1 and CDR2 from the germline V gene are SEHNR and FQNEAQ (reference sequence). The V and J ends lost 4 bases and 7 bases, in that order; junction bases with no gene match: 7. This CDR3 spans 15 amino acids.

The chain couples TRBV9 to TRBJ2-4; maybe TRBD1 (6 bases). The ends were cut back, 3 bases at V and 12 bases at J, with 16 bases in the middle. The CDR3 covers 13 residues. Germline V gene data show CDR1 as SGDLS and CDR2 as YYNGEE. The CDR3: CASSAQGQGSQYF. For the CDR3, the DNA is TGTGCCAGCAGCGCTCAGGGACAAGGCAGTCAGTACTTC.

The genes are TRBV19 and TRBJ1-3; possible D gene TRBD1, 5 bases. The V and J ends lost 5 bases and 7 bases respectively, with 12 bases between them. CDR1 is LNHDA and CDR2 is SQIVND in the germline V gene (reference sequence). This CDR3 has 13 amino acids. The CDR3 bases are TGTGCCAGTAGTTATGACAGAAAGAACACCATATATTTT. This encodes CASSYDRKNTIYF. Full variable domain (outside the CDR3, taken from reference TRBV19 and TRBJ1-3): DGGITQSPKYLFRKEGQNVTLSCEQNLNHDAMYWYRQDPGQGLRLIYYSQIVNDFQKGDIAEGYSVSREKKESFPLTVTSAQKNPTAFYLCASSYDRKNTIYFGEGSWLTVV.

The chain employs TRBV5-1 and TRBJ1-6, with 7 bases matching TRBD1. Trimming at V came to 0 bases and at J to 5 bases, leaving 2 bases not matched to a gene. The CDR3 runs to 15 residues. Germline CDR1 is SGHRS and CDR2 is YFSETQ. The CDR3 DNA reads TGCGCCAGCAGCTTGGGGGGGACAGATAATTCACCCCTCCACTTT. Translating it yields CASSLGGTDNSPLHF.

The V call is TRBV11-2, the J call TRBJ2-2, with D maybe TRBD2 (5 bases). This CDR3 comprises 15 residues. Germline V gene data show CDR1 as SGHAT and CDR2 as FQNNGV. V was clipped by 0 bases and J by 6 bases, with 11 bases between them. CDR3 in amino acids: CASSLDLAWAGELFF. DNA for the CDR3: TGTGCCAGCAGCTTAGATCTAGCCTGGGCCGGGGAGCTGTTTTTT.

This chain's CDR3 is CASSLDGSWEQYF. For the CDR3, the DNA is TGCGCCAGCAGCTTGGACGGGTCTTGGGAGCAGTACTTC. V and J are TRBV5-1 and TRBJ2-7; D gene uncertain. Trimming cost V 0 bases and J 7 bases, with 11 bases left between them. In germline, CDR1 is SGHRS, CDR2 YFSETQ. This CDR3 is 13 amino acids long. The full variable domain, rest sourced from reference TRBV5-1 and TRBJ2-7, is KAGVTQTPRYLIKTRGQQVTLSCSPISGHRSVSWYQQTPGQGLQFLFEYFSETQRNKGNFPGRFSGRQFSNSRSEMNVSTLELGDSALYLCASSLDGSWEQYFGPGTRLTVT.

This chain joins TRBV11-2 and TRBJ1-2; possibly TRBD1 for D (6 bases). The CDR3 sequence is 13 residues long. Per the germline V gene, CDR1 is SGHAT and CDR2 is FQNNGV. The V end lost 3 bases, the J end lost 8 bases, and 13 bases lay between the germline ends. DNA for the CDR3: TGTGCCAGCAGCTTTGGGGGGGCCGGCGGCTACACCTTC. Translation: CASSFGGAGGYTF.

This sequence joins TRBV7-6 and TRBJ2-5; D perhaps matches TRBD1 (5 bases). Trimming took off 3 bases at V and 5 bases at J, with 7 bases between the two ends. The CDR3 spans 12 residues. The germline V gene has CDR1 SGHVS and CDR2 FNYEAQ. The CDR3 is CASSFRAETQYF. The DNA for the CDR3 is TGTGCCAGCAGCTTCAGGGCCGAGACCCAGTACTTC. Full variable domain (remainder filled in from reference TRBV7-6 and TRBJ2-5): GAGVSQSPRYKVTKRGQDVALRCDPISGHVSLYWYRQALGQGPEFLTYFNYEAQQDKSGLPNDRFSAERPEGSISTLTIQRTEQRDSAMYRCASSFRAETQYFGPGTRLLVL.

The chain uses TRBV15 and TRBJ2-5; 8 bases are shared with TRBD1. Germline V lookup: CDR1 LNHNV, CDR2 YYDKDF (reference sequence). The CDR3 has 14 amino acids. Trimming took 6 bases from V and 5 from J; bases not matched to a gene: 8. In nucleotides, the CDR3 is TGTGCCACCAGACAATTTACAGGGGGGGAGACCCAGTACTTC. Translated: CATRQFTGGETQYF.

The V gene is TRBV6-1, the J gene TRBJ1-2, with 8 nucleotides matching TRBD1. The CDR3 has 14 residues. V shed 6 bases, J shed 7 bases, and the junction held 10 bases outside the gene matches. Germline lookup yields CDR1 MNHNS and CDR2 SASEGT. The CDR3 DNA sequence: TGTGCCAGCAGCATCTCGGGACAGGTCGGTGGCTACACCTTC. It is translated as CASSISGQVGGYTF.

A word on this clone: A read error may account for a junction end that differs from germline. The chain is built from TRBV30 and TRBJ2-3; TRBD1 might be the D (5 bases). The CDR3 loop spans 14 amino acids. Germline V gene sequence: CDR1 GTSNPN, CDR2 SVGIG (reference sequence). The CDR3 DNA reads TGTGCCTGGGCGACAGATTCTTCAAGACCCTCCCGAGCTTTT. This gives the protein CAWATDSSRPSRAF.

This rearrangement joins TRBV20-1 to TRBJ1-2; D unresolved. V lost 8 bases and J 4 bases, leaving 11 bases between the germline ends. This CDR3 region has 11 residues. Per the germline V gene, CDR1 is DFQATT and CDR2 is SNEGSKA (reference sequence). The CDR3 region is CSLRRAYGYTF. The CDR3 DNA reads as TGCAGTCTACGGAGGGCCTATGGCTACACCTTC.

This clone was seen only once. The chain couples TRBV6-5 to TRBJ1-5; 8 bases line up with TRBD1. V was clipped by 6 bases and J by 2 bases; unmatched bases: 3. This CDR3 spans 14 amino acids. Germline V lookup: CDR1 MNHEY, CDR2 SVGAGI. CDR3: CASRQQGGNQPQHF. Written as DNA, the CDR3 is TGTGCCAGCAGGCAACAGGGGGGCAATCAGCCCCAGCATTTT.

The chain joins TRBV19 to TRBJ1-6; no reliable D call. Trimming shortened V by 0 bases and J by 6 bases, and 9 bases separated the two germline ends. The germline CDR1 and CDR2 sequences are LNHDA and SQIVND (reference sequence). There are 15 residues in the CDR3. In DNA form, the CDR3 reads TGTGCCAGTAGTATAGATAACGGTCGTAATTCACCCCTCCACTTT. Amino acids: CASSIDNGRNSPLHF.

The rearrangement joins TRBV5-6 to TRBJ1-2, with 12 bases fitting TRBD1. V lost 4 bases, J lost 5 bases, and 3 bases stayed unmatched. CDR1 and CDR2 from the germline V gene are SGHDT and YYEEEE. This CDR3 has 14 residues. The CDR3 here is CASSPGQGAYGYTF. CDR3 nucleotide sequence: TGTGCCAGCAGCCCGGGACAGGGGGCATATGGCTACACCTTC.

The V and J genes are TRBV29-1 and TRBJ1-1; 10 positions match TRBD1. Trimming took 2 bases from V and 0 from J; bases not matched to a gene: 6. The CDR3 runs to 16 residues. From germline, CDR1 is SQVTM and CDR2 ANQGSEA. CDR3 sequence (DNA): TGCAGCGTTGAACCCCGGGACAGGGGAATGAACACTGAAGCTTTCTTT. It codes for CSVEPRDRGMNTEAFF.

The rearrangement links TRBV6-5 to TRBJ2-3, with D unclear. V was clipped by 8 bases and J by 5 bases, with 11 bases between them. Per germline, CDR1 MNHEY and CDR2 SVGAGI. The CDR3 has 12 residues. The CDR3 DNA reads TGTGCCAGCTCGAACTCGCTAGATACGCAGTATTTT. This codes for CASSNSLDTQYF.

This chain connects TRBV28 to TRBJ2-3; 7 bases are a match to TRBD1. The germline V gene has CDR1 MDHEN and CDR2 SYDVKM. The CDR3 runs to 14 residues. V shed 6 bases and J 2 bases; nucleotides not matched to a gene: 5. CDR3 sequence: CASRAGGNTDTQYF. The CDR3 nucleotides read TGTGCCAGCAGGGCAGGGGGAAACACAGATACGCAGTATTTT. Drawing the rest from reference TRBV28 and TRBJ2-3, the complete variable domain is DVKVTQSSRYLVKRTGEKVFLECVQDMDHENMFWYRQDPGLGLRLIYFSYDVKMKEKGDIPEGYSVSREKKERFSLILESASTNQTSMYLCASRAGGNTDTQYFGPGTRLTVL.

This chain links TRBV18 with TRBJ2-1; the match to TRBD2 covers 15 bases. The CDR3 extends over 15 amino acids. CDR1 and CDR2 from the germline V gene are KGHSH and LQKENI. V was pared by 5 bases and J by 6 bases, with 2 bases of the junction left unmatched. CDR3: CASSAGLAGGNEQFF. The CDR3, as DNA: TGTGCCAGCTCAGCGGGACTAGCGGGAGGCAATGAGCAGTTCTTC.

This clone has just a few counts. The chain links TRBV7-2 to TRBJ2-5; 10 bases fit TRBD1. Germline V gene lookup returns CDR1 SGHTA and CDR2 FQGNSA. The junction had 5 bases not matched to a gene; V was cut back by 3 bases and J by 4 bases. This CDR3 is built from 15 residues. The CDR3 region is CASSFRQGAGETQYF. CDR3 bases: TGTGCCAGCAGCTTTCGACAGGGGGCAGGAGAGACCCAGTACTTC. Together with reference TRBV7-2 and TRBJ2-5, the CDR3 gives the full variable domain: GAGVSQSPSNKVTEKGKDVELRCDPISGHTALYWYRQSLGQGLEFLIYFQGNSAPDKSGLPSDRFSAERTGGSVSTLTIQRTQQEDSAVYLCASSFRQGAGETQYFGPGTRLLVL.

The V call is TRBV19, the J call TRBJ2-5; unclear D gene. The J call may be incorrect, as the DNA end agrees better with TRBJ2-7. CDR1 and CDR2 (germline): LNHDA, SQIVND (reference sequence). The CDR3 is 11 amino acids. As DNA, the CDR3 is TGTGCCAGTAGTACCCACTACGAGCAGTACTTC. Translation: CASSTHYEQYF.

The chain carries TRBV28 and TRBJ2-2, with 9 bases aligning to TRBD2. The germline V gene encodes CDR1 MDHEN and CDR2 SYDVKM. The CDR3 runs 17 residues. V lost 5 bases to trimming and J lost 3 bases; unmatched junction nucleotides: 10. CDR3 protein: CASSPIGGGADTGELFF. The CDR3 nucleotides read TGTGCCAGCAGTCCGATTGGCGGGGGGGCCGACACCGGGGAGCTGTTTTTT.

Notes on this clone: Compared with germline, one end of the junction differs, possibly owing to a read error. The chain is built from TRBV18 and TRBJ2-3; 12 bases are shared with TRBD1. Germline V gene sequence: CDR1 KGHSH, CDR2 LQKENI. CDR3 length: 15 residues. The CDR3 DNA reads TGTGCCAGCGCACCGGGGACAGGGGGCTCAGATACGCAGTATTTT. It encodes CASAPGTGGSDTQYF.

The chain joins TRBV5-1 to TRBJ1-5; TRBD1 is a possible D gene (5 bases). The germline V and J ends were trimmed by 10 bases and 5 bases, with 16 bases remaining between them. Germline V gene data show CDR1 as SGHRS and CDR2 as YFSETQ. The CDR3 covers 13 residues. The CDR3 nucleotides read TGCGCCCTCCATGGGGGGGAATATCAGCCCCAGCATTTT. It encodes CALHGGEYQPQHF. Looking up the rest from reference TRBV5-1 and TRBJ1-5 gives the full variable domain: KAGVTQTPRYLIKTRGQQVTLSCSPISGHRSVSWYQQTPGQGLQFLFEYFSETQRNKGNFPGRFSGRQFSNSRSEMNVSTLELGDSALYLCALHGGEYQPQHFGDGTRLSIL.

This clone was observed a few times. The J gene is TRBJ2-1, the V gene TRBV4-1; no clear D. CDR3 length: 14 amino acids. Trimming left V 1 base short and J 3 bases short, with 7 bases between. Germline V CDR1 and CDR2: MGHRA, YSYEKL. The CDR3 loop reads CASSQVSDYNEQFF. The CDR3, as DNA: TGCGCCAGCAGCCAAGTAAGCGACTACAATGAGCAGTTCTTC.

This rearrangement joins TRBV30 to TRBJ1-2; 9 nucleotides agree with TRBD1. Trimming removed 2 bases from V and 4 bases from J; junction bases left unmatched: 8. Germline assignment: CDR1 GTSNPN and CDR2 SVGIG (reference sequence). The CDR3 sequence is 15 residues long. CDR3 DNA sequence: TGTGCCTGGAGTCGGCCGGGGGGACAGGGCTATGGCTACACCTTC. Translation gives CAWSRPGGQGYGYTF.